This T cell receptor (beta chain) is drawn from a study of beta chain features in type 1 diabetes. Points from the study as a whole: When Type 1 diabetes patients were examined, their TCRB CDR3s proved moderately but significantly shorter in all four CD4+ subsets.

The CDR3 is made up of 14 amino acids. V shed 1 base and J shed 3 bases, with 9 bases lying between them. Germline CDR1 is GTSNPN and CDR2 is SVGIG (reference sequence). This clone has just a few counts. Its antigen is unknown. Sequencing targeted expressed TCRB transcripts, as all isolated RNA had been reverse transcribed. TCRdb's table, derived via immunoSEQ multiplex PCR, lists solely in-frame clones and lacks some. In the table there are approximately 600,000 clones, under 15% of which are singletons. The TCR originated in a man aged 25-45 years with type 1 diabetes. The sequenced material came from naive CD4+ T cells from blood. The V gene is TRBV30, the J gene TRBJ1-4; D gene unclear. The CDR3 nucleotides read TGTGCCTGGAGTGGTCACAGCTCTAATGAAAAACTGTTTTTT. It encodes CAWSGHSSNEKLFF.